This TCR beta chain was captured in a study of OX40 agonist ivuxolimab in advanced cancers. Study-wide background: Age averaged around 54 years (range roughly 20 to 90), and more than 80% were male. Prior anti-PD-1, anti-PD-L1 or anti-CTLA-4 therapy did not bar entry, and more than 35% had some. Study-wide results and limits: More expanded clones were seen, on average, in CD8+ T cells than in CD4+.

Sequencing used immunoSEQ multiplex PCR; TCRdb keeps in-frame clones, though not all of them. This sample has tens of thousands of clones, with more than 85% found just once. Blood draws occurred at baseline, cycle 4 day 1, and cycle 7 day 1. Of note for this clone: No antigen is known for it.

This CDR3 spans 14 amino acids. Germline V gene sequence: CDR1 SGDLS, CDR2 YYNGEE. Trimming removed 2 bases from V and 5 bases from J, with 10 bases in between. The sequence was obtained from an adult with an advanced solid tumor such as melanoma, head and neck, liver or kidney cancer. Sequences were derived from CD4+ or CD8+ T cells sorted from blood, sampled in a trial of the OX40 agonist ivuxolimab. The J gene is TRBJ1-4, the V gene TRBV9; D is uncertain. CDR3 nucleotide sequence: TGTGCCAGCAGCGTGTCGGAGAGAAATGAAAAACTGTTTTTT. This codes for CASSVSERNEKLFF.